This TCR beta chain was identified during a study of blood T cell repertoires in COVID-19. Study at large: Samples taken during acute and convalescent COVID-19 were collected in the United States, Italy and Spain. T cells, B-cell-depleted T cells, or PBMCs provided the cDNA or gDNA that served as material.

Authors' methods: Amplification with reference gene primers provided the estimates of nucleated cell counts. Profiled with immunoSEQ multiplex PCR; TCRdb holds only in-frame clones, not every one. The V and J calls and clone size come from that table; D and trimming were worked out from the DNA. Of about 60,000 clones listed, around 80% are singletons. The CDR3 is made up of 14 amino acids. In germline, CDR1 is SGHRS, CDR2 YFSETQ. Trimming cost V 0 bases and J 8 bases, with 11 bases left between them. This chain joins TRBV5-1 and TRBJ1-4; weak D call: TRBD1 (5 bases). The origin of this receptor is a man between 60 and 75 years old with acute or convalescent COVID-19. Input material: peripheral blood. CDR3 in amino acids: CASSLAAPGEKLFF. CDR3 nucleotide sequence: TGCGCCAGCAGCTTGGCCGCTCCAGGGGAAAAACTGTTTTTT.